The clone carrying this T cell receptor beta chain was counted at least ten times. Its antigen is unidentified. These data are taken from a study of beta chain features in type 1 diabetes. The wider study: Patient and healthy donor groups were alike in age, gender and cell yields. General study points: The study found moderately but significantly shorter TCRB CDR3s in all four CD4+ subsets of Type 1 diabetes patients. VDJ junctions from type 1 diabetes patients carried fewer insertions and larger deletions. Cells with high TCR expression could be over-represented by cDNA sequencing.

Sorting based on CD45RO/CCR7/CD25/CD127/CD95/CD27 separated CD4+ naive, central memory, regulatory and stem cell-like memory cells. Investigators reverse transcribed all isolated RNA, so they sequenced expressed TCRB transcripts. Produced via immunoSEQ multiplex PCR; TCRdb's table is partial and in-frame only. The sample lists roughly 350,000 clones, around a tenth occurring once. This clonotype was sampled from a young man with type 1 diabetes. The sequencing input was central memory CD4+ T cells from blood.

CDR3 sequence reads: CASSYNPATGATGELFF. CDR3 DNA sequence: TGTGCCAGCAGCTATAATCCTGCGACAGGGGCCACCGGGGAGCTGTTTTTT. This sequence joins TRBV13 and TRBJ2-2; 8 positions match TRBD1. This CDR3 contains 17 residues. Germline values: CDR1 PRHDT, CDR2 FYEKMQ (reference sequence). The ends lost 4 bases at V and 4 bases at J; junction bases unmatched: 11.